These 11 T cell receptor beta chains originate from one sample sequenced in a study of siplizumab effects on memory and regulatory T cells. Only in-frame clones appear in the TCRdb table, and some are missing; sequencing was by immunoSEQ multiplex PCR. Of about 100,000 clones listed, more than 85% are singletons. Sequencing was performed on CD4+ T cells sorted from blood. These receptors all stem from a human donor in good health.

The V and J genes are TRBV7-2 and TRBJ2-2; weak D call: TRBD1 (5 bases). Germline lookup yields CDR1 SGHTA and CDR2 FQGNSA. The CDR3 runs to 16 residues. Trimming left V 2 bases short and J 7 bases short, with 17 bases between. CDR3 DNA: TGTGCCAGCAGCTTACGTCAGGGTAACACCGGCGGGGAGCTGTTTTTT. Translation gives CASSLRQGNTGGELFF. The variable domain in full, completed from reference TRBV7-2 and TRBJ2-2, reads GAGVSQSPSNKVTEKGKDVELRCDPISGHTALYWYRQSLGQGLEFLIYFQGNSAPDKSGLPSDRFSAERTGGSVSTLTIQRTQQEDSAVYLCASSLRQGNTGGELFFGEGSRLTVL.

The gene calls are TRBV10-1 and TRBJ1-1; 8 bases are a match to TRBD1. From germline, CDR1 is WNHNN and CDR2 SYGVQD (reference sequence). CDR3 size: 13 residues. The junction had 4 bases not matched to a gene; V was cut back by 6 bases and J by 4 bases. DNA of the CDR3: TGCGCCAGCAGCCGGGACAGGTTCACTGAAGCTTTCTTT. Its translation: CASSRDRFTEAFF.

This clone is a singleton in its sample. The chain joins TRBV28 to TRBJ1-3, with 7 bases that match TRBD1. Trimming at V came to 6 bases and at J to 0 bases, leaving 5 bases not matched to a gene. The CDR3 is made up of 15 amino acids. CDR1 MDHEN and CDR2 SYDVKM come from the germline V gene. The chain's CDR3 is CASRPGGPSGNTIYF. The CDR3 DNA reads as TGTGCCAGCAGACCAGGGGGACCCTCTGGAAACACCATATATTTT.

This chain joins TRBV5-6 and TRBJ1-5; 8 nucleotides match TRBD1. CDR3 length equals 17 residues. Germline values: CDR1 SGHDT, CDR2 YYEEEE. After removal of 3 bases from V and 7 bases from J, the junction contained 15 bases not matched to a gene. In DNA, the CDR3 is TGTGCCAGCAGCTGGACGCCGGACAGGGCGTTAGGGCAGCCCCAGCATTTT. This codes for CASSWTPDRALGQPQHF. Together with reference TRBV5-6 and TRBJ1-5, the CDR3 gives the full variable domain: DAGVTQSPTHLIKTRGQQVTLRCSPKSGHDTVSWYQQALGQGPQFIFQYYEEEERQRGNFPDRFSGHQFPNYSSELNVNALLLGDSALYLCASSWTPDRALGQPQHFGDGTRLSIL.

The chain carries TRBV7-7 and TRBJ2-1; a weak D match, TRBD1 (6 bases). Trimming shortened V by 1 base and J by 3 bases, and 7 bases separated the two germline ends. The CDR3 length is 14 residues. Germline V gives CDR1 SSHAT, CDR2 FNYEAQ (reference sequence). Here the CDR3 reads CASSLGGGYNEQFF. The CDR3 region has the DNA TGTGCCAGCAGCTTAGGAGGGGGCTACAATGAGCAGTTCTTC.

The chain couples TRBV5-4 to TRBJ1-2, with D possibly matching TRBD1 (5 bases). Trimming removed 7 bases at V and 2 bases at J, with 18 bases between. The CDR3 runs to 15 residues. Per germline, CDR1 SGHNT and CDR2 YYREEE (reference sequence). CDR3 residues: CASSSRGEGNYGYTF. Here the CDR3 DNA reads TGTGCCAGCTCCTCCCGCGGGGAGGGGAACTATGGCTACACCTTC. The complete variable domain, with remaining parts taken from reference TRBV5-4 and TRBJ1-2, reads ETGVTQSPTHLIKTRGQQVTLRCSSQSGHNTVSWYQQALGQGPQFIFQYYREEENGRGNFPPRFSGLQFPNYSSELNVNALELDDSALYLCASSSRGEGNYGYTFGSGTRLTVV.

This clone was found once. This rearrangement joins TRBV11-2 to TRBJ2-6; 9 nucleotides match TRBD1. V trimming: 2 bases; J trimming: 0 bases; junction bases outside the gene matches: 8. Germline V gives CDR1 SGHAT, CDR2 FQNNGV. The CDR3 totals 19 residues. The CDR3 spells CASSLIRDRVRSGANVLTF. CDR3 DNA sequence: TGTGCCAGCAGCTTAATCCGGGACAGGGTCCGCTCTGGGGCCAACGTCCTGACTTTC.

The chain joins TRBV7-3 to TRBJ2-2; TRBD2 agrees at 11 bases. V gave up 4 bases and J gave up 8 bases; unmatched junction bases: 12. The germline CDR1 and CDR2 sequences are SGHTA and FQGTGA. This CDR3 comprises 17 residues. CDR3 protein: CASSSLLAGAYAGELFF. The CDR3 coding sequence is TGTGCCAGCAGCTCTCTACTAGCGGGGGCCTATGCGGGGGAGCTGTTTTTT. The full variable domain, rest sourced from reference TRBV7-3 and TRBJ2-2, is GAGVSQTPSNKVTEKGKYVELRCDPISGHTALYWYRQSLGQGPEFLIYFQGTGAADDSGLPNDRFFAVRPEGSVSTLKIQRTERGDSAVYLCASSSLLAGAYAGELFFGEGSRLTVL.

J is TRBJ2-3 and V is TRBV5-1; TRBD2 matches at 11 bases. After removal of 1 base from V and 2 bases from J, the junction contained 6 bases not matched to a gene. CDR3 length: 17 amino acids. Germline CDR1 SGHRS, CDR2 YFSETQ. The CDR3 reads CASSLPLAGGTTDTQYF. CDR3 in DNA: TGCGCCAGCAGCTTGCCATTAGCGGGGGGGACCACAGATACGCAGTATTTT. The full variable domain, in which reference TRBV5-1 and TRBJ2-3 provide the parts outside the CDR3, is KAGVTQTPRYLIKTRGQQVTLSCSPISGHRSVSWYQQTPGQGLQFLFEYFSETQRNKGNFPGRFSGRQFSNSRSEMNVSTLELGDSALYLCASSLPLAGGTTDTQYFGPGTRLTVL.

The rearrangement uses TRBV11-2 and TRBJ2-4, with D possibly being TRBD2 (6 bases). The CDR3 contains 14 residues. V gave up 5 bases and J gave up 6 bases, with 14 bases separating them. Germline V gives CDR1 SGHAT, CDR2 FQNNGV. The DNA for the CDR3 is TGTGCCAGCAGCCCCTGGCGGGGAACAAACATTCAGTACTTC. Translation gives CASSPWRGTNIQYF.

The CDR3 loop reads CATQGQGHVTEAFF. The CDR3 DNA is TGTGCCACCCAAGGACAGGGCCACGTCACTGAAGCTTTCTTT. The chain uses TRBV10-3 and TRBJ1-1, with 8 bases that match TRBD1. Germline CDR1 reads ENHRY; CDR2 reads SYGVKD. There are 14 residues in the CDR3. Trimming cost V 10 bases and J 4 bases; bases outside gene matches: 11.